This entry lists 15 T cell receptor beta chains sequenced from one sample in a study of cytomegalovirus exposure and HLA in healthy donors. 60 Vbeta and 13 Jbeta primers were used in PCR. TCRdb's copy holds only in-frame clones and misses some; the assay was immunoSEQ multiplex PCR. The sample consists of around 160,000 clones, 77% of them appearing once. The source material was PBMCs. The receptor set was obtained from a woman between 40 and 50 years old in good health and CMV-seropositive.

Notes on this clone: One end of the junction varies from germline; a read error may be responsible. J is TRBJ1-3 and V is TRBV6-1; 7 positions match TRBD1. The CDR3 length is 18 residues. Germline V gene lookup returns CDR1 MNHNS and CDR2 SASEGT. The CDR3 DNA reads as TGTGCCAGCAGTGAGTCCGGGACAGCGGTAAACTCTGGAAACACCGTATATTTT. This translates into CASSESGTAVNSGNTVYF.

The rearrangement links TRBV28 to TRBJ2-1; TRBD1 matches 8 bases. The V segment lost 2 bases and the J segment 15 bases; nucleotides outside the gene matches: 18. The germline V gene encodes CDR1 MDHEN and CDR2 SYDVKM. This CDR3 has 16 amino acids. The CDR3 DNA follows: TGTGCCAGCAGTTTACCTCAGGGGGCGCTTGGGCTAGCGTGGTTCTTC. Protein sequence: CASSLPQGALGLAWFF.

CDR3 residues: CASSEGTIGQELFF. The CDR3 DNA sequence: TGCGCCAGCAGTGAGGGGACTATAGGACAAGAGCTGTTTTTT. The V and J genes are TRBV10-1 and TRBJ2-2; TRBD2 agrees at 7 bases. This CDR3 has 14 residues. Unmatched junction bases numbered 8, after V lost 2 bases and J lost 11 bases. CDR1 WNHNN and CDR2 SYGVQD come from the germline V gene (reference sequence).

The chain is built from TRBV27 and TRBJ2-1; TRBD2 agrees at 9 bases. The CDR3 contains 14 residues. The V segment lost 3 bases and the J segment 8 bases; nucleotides outside the gene matches: 5. Germline V CDR1 and CDR2: MNHEY, SMNVEV (reference sequence). CDR3 nucleotides: TGTGCCAGCAGTTTGGGTAGCGGGGGATATGAGCAGTTCTTC. Translating it yields CASSLGSGGYEQFF.

This chain links TRBV19 with TRBJ1-1; tentative D call: TRBD1 (5 bases). Per the germline V gene, CDR1 is LNHDA and CDR2 is SQIVND (reference sequence). This CDR3 is 13 amino acids long. Trimming stripped 7 bases from V and 2 bases from J, with 11 bases between. The CDR3 loop is CASMRQGNTEAFF. In nucleotides, the CDR3 is TGTGCCAGTATGAGGCAGGGAAACACTGAAGCTTTCTTT.

The chain couples TRBV30 to TRBJ2-3, with TRBD2 as a possible D gene (6 bases). The length of the CDR3 is 14 residues. CDR1 GTSNPN and CDR2 SVGIG come from the germline V gene (reference sequence). V was cut by 6 bases and J by 8 bases, with 21 bases left in between. The CDR3 spells CACTGTLVVGTQYF. The CDR3 nucleotides read TGTGCCTGTACCGGGACTTTGGTAGTCGGTACGCAGTATTTT.

This clone appeared once. The chain uses TRBV10-1 and TRBJ1-4; TRBD1 is a possible D gene (5 bases). Germline V gene sequence: CDR1 WNHNN, CDR2 SYGVQD (reference sequence). The V and J ends lost 0 bases and 5 bases respectively, with 13 bases between them. This CDR3 region has 16 residues. The CDR3, as DNA: TGCGCCAGCAGTGAGTCGATTGGCGGGGGAAATGAAAAACTGTTTTTT. This translates into CASSESIGGGNEKLFF.

This clone was counted only a few times. The V gene is TRBV4-3, the J gene TRBJ2-3; 9 nucleotides align to TRBD1. In germline, CDR1 is LGHNA, CDR2 YSLEER. V lost 6 bases and J lost 3; bases outside the gene matches: 7. This CDR3 spans 15 amino acids. Written as DNA, the CDR3 is TGCGCCAGCAGTCCCGGACAGGGGAGGACAGATACGCAGTATTTT. Translating it yields CASSPGQGRTDTQYF.

The chain combines TRBV4-3 with TRBJ2-3, with unresolved D. This CDR3 region has 15 residues. Germline assignment: CDR1 LGHNA and CDR2 YSLEER. V was clipped by 0 bases and J by 4 bases, with 11 bases between them. The CDR3 protein is CASSQEGVGADTQYF. As DNA, the CDR3 is TGCGCCAGCAGCCAAGAGGGTGTCGGAGCAGATACGCAGTATTTT.

The sample holds a few counts of this clone. The rearrangement joins TRBV6-1 to TRBJ1-4, with D possibly being TRBD1 (6 bases). The CDR3 runs to 14 residues. The ends were cut back, 3 bases at V and 8 bases at J, with 13 bases in the middle. Germline V gives CDR1 MNHNS, CDR2 SASEGT. The chain's CDR3 is CASSENRAREKLFF. The DNA for the CDR3 is TGTGCCAGCAGTGAGAACAGGGCAAGAGAAAAACTGTTTTTT.

The gene calls are TRBV2 and TRBJ2-2; 9 bases line up with TRBD2. Per germline, CDR1 SNHLY and CDR2 FYNNEI. The CDR3 totals 16 residues. Trimming took 4 bases from V and 5 from J; bases not matched to a gene: 8. The CDR3 DNA sequence: TGTGCCAGCAGTGTTAAGAGCGGGAGGACAACCGGGGAGCTGTTTTTT. It codes for CASSVKSGRTTGELFF.

The V and J genes are TRBV7-9 and TRBJ1-5; the match to TRBD1 covers 8 bases. After removal of 8 bases from V and 5 bases from J, the junction contained 5 bases not matched to a gene. The CDR3 runs 13 residues. Germline V lookup: CDR1 SEHNR, CDR2 FQNEAQ (reference sequence). CDR3 region: CASGSGGDQPQHF. The DNA of the CDR3 is TGTGCCAGCGGGTCAGGGGGCGATCAGCCCCAGCATTTT.

V usage is TRBV7-9 and J usage is TRBJ1-5, with TRBD1 matching over 11 bases. This CDR3 spans 17 amino acids. CDR1 and CDR2 (germline): SEHNR, FQNEAQ (reference sequence). Unmatched junction bases numbered 7, after V lost 2 bases and J lost 4 bases. The CDR3 bases are TGTGCCAGCAGCTTAAACCCGGGACAGGGGGGGAATCAGCCCCAGCATTTT. Translation gives CASSLNPGQGGNQPQHF.

J is TRBJ2-7 and V is TRBV5-1; 7 bases align to TRBD1. CDR1 is SGHRS and CDR2 is YFSETQ in the germline V gene. The V gene end was trimmed by 3 bases and the J gene end by 3 bases; junction bases not matched to a gene: 9. There are 15 residues in the CDR3. CDR3 protein: CASSSLDRMIYEQYF. The DNA for the CDR3 is TGCGCCAGCAGCTCTCTGGACAGGATGATCTACGAGCAGTACTTC. Full variable domain (missing parts from reference TRBV5-1 and TRBJ2-7): KAGVTQTPRYLIKTRGQQVTLSCSPISGHRSVSWYQQTPGQGLQFLFEYFSETQRNKGNFPGRFSGRQFSNSRSEMNVSTLELGDSALYLCASSSLDRMIYEQYFGPGTRLTVT.

The rearrangement joins TRBV15 to TRBJ1-5; perhaps TRBD1 as D (6 bases). The CDR3 is 14 residues long. Germline CDR1 is LNHNV and CDR2 is YYDKDF (reference sequence). V was pared by 0 bases and J by 8 bases, with 11 bases between. CDR3 sequence (DNA): TGTGCCACCAGCAGAGATAGGGGGAAGGAGCCCCAGCATTTT. It codes for CATSRDRGKEPQHF.